A selection of T cell receptor beta chains follows, all from one sample in a study of shared clonotypes between healthy human individuals. Sequencing was performed with immunoSEQ multiplex PCR; in TCRdb, only in-frame clones are kept and a portion is missing. The sample contains about 1.5 million clones, approximately 98% of which appear only once. Sequencing was done on a sample of naive CD4+ T cells sorted from blood. The receptors were gathered from a man aged 30-40 years in good health. The CDR3 runs from the conserved cysteine through the conserved F or W. A D gene is named only where the DNA matches it firmly.

TRBJ1-4 NA TRBV30 TGTGCCTGGAGTGTACTTCGACAGTCTAATGAAAAACTGTTTTTT CAWSVLRQSNEKLFF
TRBJ2-1 TRBD2 TRBV7-9 TGTGCCAGCAGCATGCTAGCGGGTCGACACAATGAGCAGTTCTTC CASSMLAGRHNEQFF
TRBJ1-2 TRBD1 TRBV7-8 TGTGCCAGCAGCGTGGACAGGGGGCGCGATGGCTACACCTTC CASSVDRGRDGYTF
TRBJ2-3 NA TRBV6-1 TGTGCCAGCAGTGAATTTGGCGGGGCATTCACAGATACGCAGTATTTT CASSEFGGAFTDTQYF
TRBJ2-3 TRBD2 TRBV14 TGTGCCAGCAGCACAATCGCTAAGCGGGATGGCACAGATACGCAGTATTTT CASSTIAKRDGTDTQYF
TRBJ2-5 NA TRBV11-2 TGTGCCAGCAGCTTAGTCATTGGGTTCCAAGAGACCCAGTACTTC CASSLVIGFQETQYF
TRBJ1-5 NA TRBV19 TGTGCCAGCCGAGACACCCAGAATCAGCCCCAGCATTTT CASRDTQNQPQHF
TRBJ2-7 TRBD1 TRBV7-9 TGTGCCAGCAGCTACCCTCCGACAGGGCCCTACGAGCAGTACTTC CASSYPPTGPYEQYF
TRBJ1-5 TRBD1 TRBV6-5 TGTGCCAGCAGTTACAACTTTCGACAGGGCGATCAGCCCCAGCATTTT CASSYNFRQGDQPQHF
TRBJ2-4 NA TRBV18 TGTGCCAGCTCACCAGTTAGCGGAGCGGCGGTGGACATTCAGTACTTC CASSPVSGAAVDIQYF